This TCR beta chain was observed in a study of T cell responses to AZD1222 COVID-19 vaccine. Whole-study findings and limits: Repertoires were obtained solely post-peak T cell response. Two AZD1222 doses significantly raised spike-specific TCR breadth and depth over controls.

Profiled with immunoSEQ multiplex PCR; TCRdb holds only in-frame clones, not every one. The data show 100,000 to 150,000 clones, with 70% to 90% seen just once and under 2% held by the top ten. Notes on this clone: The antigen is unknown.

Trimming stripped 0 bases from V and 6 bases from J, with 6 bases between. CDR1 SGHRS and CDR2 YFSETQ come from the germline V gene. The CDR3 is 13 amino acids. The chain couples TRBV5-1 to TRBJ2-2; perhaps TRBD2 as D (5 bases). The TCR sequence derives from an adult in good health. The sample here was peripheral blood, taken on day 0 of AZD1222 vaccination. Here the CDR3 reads CASSLGGSGELFF. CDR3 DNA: TGCGCCAGCAGCTTGGGAGGGTCCGGGGAGCTGTTTTTT.